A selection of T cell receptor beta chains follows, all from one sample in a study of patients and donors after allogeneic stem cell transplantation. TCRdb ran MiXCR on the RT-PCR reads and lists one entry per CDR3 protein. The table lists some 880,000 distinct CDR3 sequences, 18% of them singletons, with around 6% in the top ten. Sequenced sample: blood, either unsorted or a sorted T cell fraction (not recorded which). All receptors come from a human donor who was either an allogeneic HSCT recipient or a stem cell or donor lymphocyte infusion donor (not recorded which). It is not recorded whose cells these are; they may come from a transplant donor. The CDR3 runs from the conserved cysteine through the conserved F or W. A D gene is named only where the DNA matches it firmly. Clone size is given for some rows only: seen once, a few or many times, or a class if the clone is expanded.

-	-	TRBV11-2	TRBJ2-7	CASSSYRAPYEQYF	TGTGCCAGCAGTTCCTACAGGGCTCCTTACGAGCAGTACTTC
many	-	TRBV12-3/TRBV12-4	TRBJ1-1	CASSFSLGFGAFF	TGTGCCAGCAGTTTTTCATTAGGCTTTGGGGCTTTCTTT
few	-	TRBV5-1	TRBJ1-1	CASSLKVMLGTEAFF	TGCGCCAGCAGCTTGAAGGTTATGCTCGGGACTGAAGCTTTCTTT
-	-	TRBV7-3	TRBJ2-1	CASSLFRKSNEQFF	TGTGCCAGCAGCTTATTCCGTAAGTCCAATGAGCAGTTCTTC
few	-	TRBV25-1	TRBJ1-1	CASSESRGGGGTEAFF	TGTGCCAGCAGTGAATCGAGGGGGGGCGGGGGCACTGAAGCTTTCTTT
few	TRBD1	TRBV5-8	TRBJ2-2	CASSPGDRVNVGELFF	TGTGCCAGCAGCCCCGGGGACAGGGTGAACGTCGGGGAGCTGTTTTTT
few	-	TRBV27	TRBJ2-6	CATRTTGANVLTF	TGTGCCACCCGGACTACTGGGGCCAACGTCCTGACTTTC
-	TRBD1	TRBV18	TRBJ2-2	CASSLQGVLNTGELFF	TGTGCCAGCTCACTACAGGGGGTGCTGAACACCGGGGAGCTGTTTTTT
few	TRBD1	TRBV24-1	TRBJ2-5	CATSDRGETQYF	TGTGCCACCTCGGACAGGGGAGAGACCCAGTACTTC
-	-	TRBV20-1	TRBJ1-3	CSVDRPRLGNTIYF	TGCAGTGTCGACCGGCCCCGCCTTGGAAACACCATATATTTT
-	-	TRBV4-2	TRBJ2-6	CASSQVRAKSSGANVLTF	TGTGCCAGCAGCCAAGTCCGGGCCAAAAGCTCTGGGGCCAACGTCCTGACTTTC
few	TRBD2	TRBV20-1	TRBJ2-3	CSARDTGLSTDTQYF	TGCAGTGCTAGAGATACGGGACTAAGCACAGATACGCAGTATTTT
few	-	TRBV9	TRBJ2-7	CASSPRQASVYEQYF	TGTGCCAGCAGCCCTCGACAGGCCTCGGTCTACGAGCAGTACTTC